The clone carrying this T cell receptor beta chain was seen a handful of times. No antigen is known for it. The sample originates from a study of human T cells and chemical hapten exposure. Study-wide points: No change in TCRs above 1 in 1000 frequency was produced by DPC sensitization.

Time point in this sample: patch test 1, 2 weeks after DPC sensitization. Treatment noted: therapeutic diphenylcyclopropenone sensitization with weekly scalp DPC. MiXCR, applied by TCRdb to the RACE reads, yields one record per CDR3 protein. The sample lists roughly 380,000 distinct CDR3 sequences, approximately 5.1% occurring once. The V segment lost 5 bases and the J segment 4 bases; nucleotides outside the gene matches: 6. The CDR3 has 14 amino acids. Looked up from germline, CDR1 is LGHNT and CDR2 is FRNRAP. V and J are TRBV12-5 and TRBJ1-2, with TRBD1 matching over 8 bases. Here the sequenced sample was whole blood, taken in connection with sensitization to the hapten diphenylcyclopropenone (DPC). This TCR was sampled from a woman aged 50 to 60 with alopecia areata. Some clones in this sample may be carry-over from other donors' samples. CDR3 amino acids: CASGPGTGSYGYTF. CDR3 DNA sequence: TGTGCTAGTGGTCCCGGGACAGGTAGCTATGGCTACACCTTC.